The clone carrying this TCR beta chain was counted only a few times. Its antigen is not identified. The junction had 3 bases not matched to a gene; V was cut back by 3 bases and J by 1 base. The germline V gene has CDR1 GTSNPN and CDR2 SVGIG (reference sequence). The CDR3 spans 14 residues. The sample originates from a study of beta chain features in type 1 diabetes. Study findings and constraints: A potential influence of HLA type upon TCRB rearrangement remained unresolved herein. A moderate, significant TCRB CDR3 shortening appeared in type 1 diabetes across four CD4+ subsets.

Sequenced material consisted of expressed TCRB transcripts (all of the isolated RNA was reverse transcribed). The repertoire was sequenced with immunoSEQ multiplex PCR; TCRdb's copy has only in-frame clones and lacks some. The sample comprises about 28,000 clones, less than 75% of which are singletons, and 2% to 3% rests with the top ten. A CD45RO/CCR7/CD25/CD127/CD95/CD27 panel sorted naive, central memory, regulatory and stem cell-like memory CD4+ cells. The clonotype comes from a woman between 25 and 40 years old with type 1 diabetes. The gene calls are TRBV30 and TRBJ2-4; 7 nucleotides line up with TRBD1. The sample was Tregs from blood. The CDR3 spells CAWSVTGAKNIQYF. The CDR3 DNA sequence: TGTGCCTGGAGCGTGACAGGGGCCAAAAACATTCAGTACTTC.